One and the same sample provided the 13 T cell receptor beta chains below, sequenced in a study of cytomegalovirus exposure and HLA in healthy donors. The PCR was carried out with 60 Vbeta primers and 13 Jbeta primers. Using immunoSEQ multiplex PCR, the repertoire was profiled, and TCRdb retains in-frame clones only, with some absent. The table has about 130,000 clones, 70% to 80% seen once; the top ten hold 2% to 2.5%. The sample was PBMCs. Every receptor here comes from a man aged 18 to 35 in good health and CMV-seronegative.

This chain uses TRBV4-2 with TRBJ1-5; D remains ambiguous. Trimming removed 5 bases from V and 0 bases from J, with 11 bases in between. The CDR3 runs 15 residues. Germline CDR1 is LGHNA and CDR2 is YNFKEQ. Here the CDR3 DNA reads TGTGCCAGCAGCACAGATAGTAATAGCAATCAGCCCCAGCATTTT. It yields the protein CASSTDSNSNQPQHF.

This clone was recorded once. This chain uses TRBV7-3 with TRBJ2-1; 9 nucleotides line up with TRBD2. J gave up 13 bases and V 4 bases, and 8 bases lay outside the gene matches. The length of the CDR3 is 13 residues. Germline V gene data show CDR1 as SGHTA and CDR2 as FQGTGA. The CDR3: CASSSEREATQFF. Here the CDR3 DNA reads TGTGCCAGCAGCTCCGAGCGGGAGGCTACACAGTTCTTC.

This chain links TRBV28 with TRBJ1-5, with 12 bases lining up with TRBD1. Germline-derived CDR1 and CDR2 are MDHEN and SYDVKM. This CDR3 is built from 18 residues. V was clipped by 9 bases and J by 7 bases; unmatched bases: 19. The CDR3 is CASITGQGAVTVVQPQHF. The CDR3, as DNA: TGTGCCAGTATTACGGGACAGGGGGCAGTGACGGTCGTGCAGCCCCAGCATTTT.

The chain is built from TRBV18 and TRBJ2-7; D is possibly TRBD1 (6 bases). V was clipped by 1 base and J by 3 bases, with 7 bases between them. Germline V gene data show CDR1 as KGHSH and CDR2 as LQKENI. The CDR3 totals 13 residues. CDR3 residues: CASSPRDNYEQYV. The CDR3, as DNA: TGTGCCAGCTCACCACGGGACAACTACGAGCAGTACGTC.

This sequence joins TRBV18 and TRBJ2-3, with 11 bases aligning to TRBD2. In germline, CDR1 is KGHSH, CDR2 LQKENI. There are 18 residues in the CDR3. After removal of 2 bases from V and 1 base from J, the junction contained 8 bases not matched to a gene. The CDR3 nucleotides are TGTGCCAGCTCACCAAGTAGCGGGAGGGCAAGAGGCACAGATACGCAGTATTTT. It translates to CASSPSSGRARGTDTQYF.

Only a few counts were recorded for this clone. The chain couples TRBV10-1 to TRBJ1-2; D perhaps matches TRBD1 (6 bases). The CDR3 sequence is 14 residues long. Germline V gene data show CDR1 as WNHNN and CDR2 as SYGVQD (reference sequence). The V end lost 3 bases, the J end lost 3 bases, and 11 bases lay between the germline ends. DNA for the CDR3: TGCGCCAGCAGTGATTCGACAGGCTACTATGGCTACACCTTC. This encodes CASSDSTGYYGYTF.

CDR3 sequence reads: CASSPDMNTGELFF. The CDR3 nucleotides read TGTGCCAGCAGCCCCGACATGAACACCGGGGAGCTGTTTTTT. V and J are TRBV7-9 and TRBJ2-2; unclear D gene. This CDR3 spans 14 amino acids. Germline CDR1 and CDR2: SEHNR and FQNEAQ (reference sequence). V was trimmed by 5 bases and J by 1 base, leaving 8 bases between them.

This chain links TRBV12-5 with TRBJ1-1, with 9 positions matching TRBD1. The CDR3 sequence is 15 residues long. V shed 1 base, J shed 5 bases, and the junction held 5 bases outside the gene matches. CDR1 LGHNT and CDR2 FRNRAP come from the germline V gene. CDR3 in amino acids: CASGLATGGHTEAFF. CDR3 nucleotides: TGTGCTAGTGGTTTGGCGACAGGGGGGCATACTGAAGCTTTCTTT.

The V and J genes are TRBV5-4 and TRBJ2-3; 10 positions match TRBD1. The germline gives CDR1 SGHNT, CDR2 YYREEE (reference sequence). Unmatched junction bases numbered 7, after V lost 4 bases and J lost 2 bases. The CDR3 extends over 16 amino acids. CDR3 sequence (DNA): TGTGCCAGCAGCAAAGGGACAGGGGTGGTCACAGATACGCAGTATTTT. Translating gives CASSKGTGVVTDTQYF.

J is TRBJ2-7 and V is TRBV7-2; D might be TRBD1 (6 bases). Germline CDR1 SGHTA, CDR2 FQGNSA. This CDR3 has 14 residues. DNA for the CDR3: TGTGCCAGCAGCTTAGAGAGGGGGTGGTCTCCTCAATCGGTC. It translates to CASSLERGWSPQSV.

J is TRBJ2-3 and V is TRBV30; the D gene is possibly TRBD1 (6 bases). V gave up 4 bases and J gave up 0 bases, with 14 bases separating them. This CDR3 is built from 15 residues. The germline V gene has CDR1 GTSNPN and CDR2 SVGIG (reference sequence). CDR3 DNA: TGTGCCTGGATCTCTTCAGGGGCTAGCACAGATACGCAGTATTTT. This sequence encodes CAWISSGASTDTQYF.

This chain joins TRBV6-5 and TRBJ2-3, with 8 bases aligning to TRBD2. The CDR3 runs 13 residues. Germline V gene sequence: CDR1 MNHEY, CDR2 SVGAGI. The V segment lost 6 bases and the J segment 6 bases; nucleotides outside the gene matches: 5. The CDR3 loop is CASSQGLVDTQYF. The DNA for the CDR3 is TGTGCCAGCAGCCAGGGACTAGTTGATACGCAGTATTTT.

The J gene is TRBJ1-2, the V gene TRBV7-6, with TRBD1 identical over 7 bases. Trimming at V came to 5 bases and at J to 8 bases, leaving 8 bases not matched to a gene. CDR1 and CDR2 from the germline V gene are SGHVS and FNYEAQ. The CDR3 sequence is 13 residues long. CDR3 in amino acids: CASSHNRGWGYTF. CDR3 nucleotides: TGTGCCAGCAGCCATAACAGGGGATGGGGCTACACCTTC.